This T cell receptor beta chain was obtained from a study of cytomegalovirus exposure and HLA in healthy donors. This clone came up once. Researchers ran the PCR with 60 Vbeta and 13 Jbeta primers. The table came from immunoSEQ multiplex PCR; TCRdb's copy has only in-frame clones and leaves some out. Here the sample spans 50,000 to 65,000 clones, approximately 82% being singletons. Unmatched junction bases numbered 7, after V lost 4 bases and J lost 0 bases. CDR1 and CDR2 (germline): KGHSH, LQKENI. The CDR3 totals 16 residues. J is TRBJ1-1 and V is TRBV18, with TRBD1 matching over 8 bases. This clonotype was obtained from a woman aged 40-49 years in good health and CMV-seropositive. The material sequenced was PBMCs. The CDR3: CASSLGQGGLNTEAFF. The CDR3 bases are TGTGCCAGCTCACTTGGACAGGGAGGTCTGAACACTGAAGCTTTCTTT.